The clone carrying this T cell receptor (beta chain) appeared a few times. Its target is not known. The authors made TCR beta libraries by quantitative 5'-RACE with molecular barcodes. TCRdb recomputed calls from the 5' RACE reads with MiXCR, one row per CDR3 protein. The sample has about 350,000 distinct CDR3 sequences; 20% to 25% are singletons. This entry is derived from a study of CD8 T cells in ankylosing spondylitis. Study results and limitations: The study looked at matched synovial fluid samples from ankylosing spondylitis patients. Disease-linked clones were reported to be significantly enriched there.

The receptor was derived from a male donor with ankylosing spondylitis or in good health (not recorded which). The material sequenced was blood, either unsorted or a sorted T cell fraction (not recorded which).

The CDR3 reads CASSLGKAARTDTQYF. The CDR3 region has the DNA TGTGCCAGCAGCCTCGGCAAGGCTGCCCGCACAGATACGCAGTATTTT. The V and J genes are TRBV12-3 or TRBV12-4 and TRBJ2-3, with D unresolved. This CDR3 spans 16 amino acids. V was shortened by 6 bases and J by 1 base, with 17 bases between the two germline ends.